This T cell receptor (beta chain) was identified during a study of blood T cell repertoires in COVID-19. Overall study: There were acute and convalescent COVID-19 samples, and they came from the United States, Italy and Spain. Sources were T cells, B-cell-depleted T cells, or PBMCs; the material itself was cDNA or gDNA.

Assay used: immunoSEQ multiplex PCR; TCRdb lists only in-frame clones, some missing. The repertoire includes just over 250,000 clones, more than 75% of them detected once, and 8.5% to 10% sits in the top ten. V lost 6 bases and J lost 4; bases outside the gene matches: 5. Germline lookup yields CDR1 MNHEY and CDR2 SMNVEV (reference sequence). The CDR3 covers 14 residues. Sequenced material: peripheral blood. V and J are TRBV27 and TRBJ2-7, with TRBD2 matching over 11 bases. The sequence derives from a man in his forties who had recovered from COVID-19. The CDR3 spells CASRISGRGYEQYF. The CDR3 DNA follows: TGTGCCAGCAGAATTAGCGGGAGGGGTTACGAGCAGTACTTC.